This note documents a single T cell receptor (beta chain) sequence. Its target is unknown. V lost 3 bases and J lost 1, with 4 bases in between. Looked up from germline, CDR1 is LGHNT and CDR2 is FRNRAP. The CDR3 consists of 12 residues. Assay: immunoSEQ multiplex PCR; the TCRdb copy retains only in-frame clones and omits some. The sample yields roughly 100,000 clones, more than 75% seen once. The study treated chemo-refractory metastatic non-small-cell lung cancer patients with focal radiation plus ipilimumab CTLA-4 blockade. The data derive from a study of radiotherapy plus CTLA-4 blockade in lung cancer. For the study at large: Disease control reached roughly 33%, with objective responses in 15% to 20%.

Whole-study findings and limits: The study found tumor-derived TCR clones expanded in blood after radiotherapy plus ipilimumab.

The specimen was peripheral blood, collected from a patient treated with radiotherapy plus ipilimumab. The chain links TRBV12-5 to TRBJ2-7, with unresolved D. The TCR originated in a human donor with non-small cell lung cancer that progressed on radiotherapy plus ipilimumab. Some clones in this sample may be carry-over from other donors' samples. The CDR3 coding sequence is TGTGCTAGTGGTTTCTTATCCTACGAGCAGTACTTC. Encoded protein: CASGFLSYEQYF.